These T cell receptor beta chains were read from a single sample in a study of molecular identifiers for immune sequencing clone quantification. MiXCR was run by TCRdb on the PCR reads, yielding one entry per CDR3 protein. This sample yields roughly 100,000 distinct CDR3 sequences, of which about 35% are seen a single time; approximately 9.8% belongs to the top ten. Sequences were obtained from naive CD8+ T cells from blood, with Jurkat cell RNA spiked in. Every receptor here comes from a human donor in good health. Some libraries in this study had Jurkat cell RNA spiked in. CDR3s leave out the opening cysteine and the closing phenylalanine or tryptophan. The order of the fields is V gene, clone size, CDR3 protein. Clone size is given for some rows only: seen once, a few or many times, or a class if the clone is expanded.

>TRBV27|few
ASSFGLAGGFTDTQY
>TRBV11-2|few
ASSNEQAGGTDTQY
>TRBV9|few
ASSGTGLSYNEQF
>TRBV7-2|-
ASSLGLAGRGETQY
>TRBV28|-
ASRDGPTSFYEQY
>TRBV5-1|-
ASSLAGRQSTDTQY
>TRBV11-2|-
ASSLRGKGAMVGEQF
>TRBV6-2/TRBV6-3|few
ASQTGSKTQY
>TRBV28|many
ASSFGGRKETQY
>TRBV19|-
ASSKLWGEQY
>TRBV4-3|-
ASSQDLSAVKAKNIQY
>TRBV5-6|few
ASSLGGFPLAADTQY
>TRBV4-2|-
ASSQGWGDEQY
>TRBV2|-
ASPGLGQGNSPLH
>TRBV20-1|few
SARGTIYLDTQY
>TRBV23-1|many
ASNPGLAGVVHQETQY
>TRBV4-3|-
ASSPSLAGLDEQF
>TRBV28|few
ASSFRGGVTEAF
>TRBV12-3/TRBV12-4|-
ASTRGYTEAF
>TRBV5-5|many
ASSFTGDEQY
>TRBV12-3/TRBV12-4|-
ASSLLAYAKNIQY
>TRBV27|-
ASSPRGQHYGYT
>TRBV6-5|-
ASSPLAGGGTGELF
>TRBV10-2|-
ATSFTLGNTIY
>TRBV28|once
ASSLPWEAGNGETQY
>TRBV12-3/TRBV12-4|-
ASSLVREQF